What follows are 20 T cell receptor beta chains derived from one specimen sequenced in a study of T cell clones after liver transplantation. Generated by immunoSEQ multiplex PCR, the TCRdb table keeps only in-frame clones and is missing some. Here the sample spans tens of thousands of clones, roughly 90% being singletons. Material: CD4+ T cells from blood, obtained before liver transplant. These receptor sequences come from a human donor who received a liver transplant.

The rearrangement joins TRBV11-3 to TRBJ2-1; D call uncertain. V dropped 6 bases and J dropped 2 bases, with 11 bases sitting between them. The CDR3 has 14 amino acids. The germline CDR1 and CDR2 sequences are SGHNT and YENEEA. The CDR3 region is CASRPNWAYNEQFF. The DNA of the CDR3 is TGTGCCAGCAGGCCGAATTGGGCCTACAATGAGCAGTTCTTC.

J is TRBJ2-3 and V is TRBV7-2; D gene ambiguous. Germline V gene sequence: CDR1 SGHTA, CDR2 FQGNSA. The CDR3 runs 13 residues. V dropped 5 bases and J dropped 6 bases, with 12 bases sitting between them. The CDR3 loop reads CASSPSLRDTQYF. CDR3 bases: TGTGCCAGCAGCCCTAGTTTACGGGATACGCAGTATTTT.

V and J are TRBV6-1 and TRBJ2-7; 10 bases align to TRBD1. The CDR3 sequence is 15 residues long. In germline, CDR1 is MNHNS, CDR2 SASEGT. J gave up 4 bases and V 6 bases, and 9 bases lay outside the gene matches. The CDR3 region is CASRVRTGGGYEQYF. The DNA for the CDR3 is TGTGCCAGCAGGGTACGGACAGGGGGAGGGTACGAGCAGTACTTC.

CDR3 sequence: CASSLRTSGREETQYF. The DNA of the CDR3 is TGTGCCAGCAGCTTAAGGACTAGCGGGAGGGAGGAGACCCAGTACTTC. This sequence joins TRBV7-2 and TRBJ2-5; 15 bases fit TRBD2. Unmatched junction bases numbered 3, after V lost 2 bases and J lost 5 bases. The CDR3 loop spans 16 amino acids. The germline gives CDR1 SGHTA, CDR2 FQGNSA.

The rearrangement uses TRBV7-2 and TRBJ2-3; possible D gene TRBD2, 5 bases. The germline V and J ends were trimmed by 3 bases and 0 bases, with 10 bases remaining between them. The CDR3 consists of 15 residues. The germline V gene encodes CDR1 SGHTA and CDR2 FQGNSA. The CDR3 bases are TGTGCCAGCAGCTTCACCGGGGTTAGCACAGATACGCAGTATTTT. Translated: CASSFTGVSTDTQYF.

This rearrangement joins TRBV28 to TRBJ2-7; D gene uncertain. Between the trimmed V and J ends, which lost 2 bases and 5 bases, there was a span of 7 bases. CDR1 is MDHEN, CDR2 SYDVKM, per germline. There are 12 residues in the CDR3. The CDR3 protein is CASSLIPDEQYF. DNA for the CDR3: TGTGCCAGCAGTTTAATCCCCGACGAGCAGTACTTC.

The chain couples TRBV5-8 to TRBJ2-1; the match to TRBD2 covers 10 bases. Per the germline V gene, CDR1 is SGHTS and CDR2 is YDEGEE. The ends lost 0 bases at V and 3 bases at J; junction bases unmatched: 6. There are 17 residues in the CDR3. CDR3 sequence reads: CASSLASGSRSYNEQFF. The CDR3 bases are TGTGCCAGCAGCTTGGCTAGCGGGAGTCGCAGCTACAATGAGCAGTTCTTC.

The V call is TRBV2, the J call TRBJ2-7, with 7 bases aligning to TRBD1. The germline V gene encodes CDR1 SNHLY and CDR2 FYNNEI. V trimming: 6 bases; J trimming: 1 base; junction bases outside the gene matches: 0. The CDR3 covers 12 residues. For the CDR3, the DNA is TGTGCCAGCAGGGACAGGTCCTACGAGCAGTACTTC. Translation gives CASRDRSYEQYF.

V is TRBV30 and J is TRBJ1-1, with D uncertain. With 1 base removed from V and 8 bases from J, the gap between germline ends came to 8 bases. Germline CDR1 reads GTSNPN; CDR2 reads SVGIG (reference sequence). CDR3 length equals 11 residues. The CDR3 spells CAWSEREEAFF. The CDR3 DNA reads TGTGCCTGGAGTGAAAGGGAGGAAGCTTTCTTT.

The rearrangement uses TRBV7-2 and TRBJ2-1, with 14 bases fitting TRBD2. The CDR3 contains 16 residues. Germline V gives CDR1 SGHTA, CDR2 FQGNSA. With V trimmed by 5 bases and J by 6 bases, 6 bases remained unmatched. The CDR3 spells CASSRQGLAGANEQFF. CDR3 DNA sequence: TGTGCCAGCAGCCGACAGGGACTAGCGGGAGCCAATGAGCAGTTCTTC.

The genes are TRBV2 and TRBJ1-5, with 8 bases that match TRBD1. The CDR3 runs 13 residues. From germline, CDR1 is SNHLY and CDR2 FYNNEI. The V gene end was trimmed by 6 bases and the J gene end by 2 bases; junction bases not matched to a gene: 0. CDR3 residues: CASRQGGNQPQHF. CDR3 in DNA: TGTGCCAGCAGACAGGGGGGCAATCAGCCCCAGCATTTT.

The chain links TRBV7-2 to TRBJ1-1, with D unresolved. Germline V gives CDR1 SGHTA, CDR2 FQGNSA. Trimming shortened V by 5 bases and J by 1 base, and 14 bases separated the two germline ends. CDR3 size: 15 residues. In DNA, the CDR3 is TGTGCCAGCAGCGTAAAAGTTAATTCGAACACTGAAGCTTTCTTT. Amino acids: CASSVKVNSNTEAFF.

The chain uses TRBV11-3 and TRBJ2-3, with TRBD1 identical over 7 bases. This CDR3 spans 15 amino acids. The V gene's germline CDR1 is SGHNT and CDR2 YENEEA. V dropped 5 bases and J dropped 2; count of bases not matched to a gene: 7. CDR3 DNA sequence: TGTGCCAGCAGCCCTAGGGACAGATTCACAGATACGCAGTATTTT. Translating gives CASSPRDRFTDTQYF. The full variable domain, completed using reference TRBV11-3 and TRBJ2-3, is EAGVVQSPRYKIIEKKQPVAFWCNPISGHNTLYWYLQNLGQGPELLIRYENEEAVDDSQLPKDRFSAERLKGVDSTLKIQPAELGDSAVYLCASSPRDRFTDTQYFGPGTRLTVL.

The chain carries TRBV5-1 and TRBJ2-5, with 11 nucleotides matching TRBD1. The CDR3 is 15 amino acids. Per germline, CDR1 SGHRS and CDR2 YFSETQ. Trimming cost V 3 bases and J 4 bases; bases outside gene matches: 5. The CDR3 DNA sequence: TGCGCCAGCAGCTCAGGACAGGGGGCAGGAGAGACCCAGTACTTC. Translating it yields CASSSGQGAGETQYF.

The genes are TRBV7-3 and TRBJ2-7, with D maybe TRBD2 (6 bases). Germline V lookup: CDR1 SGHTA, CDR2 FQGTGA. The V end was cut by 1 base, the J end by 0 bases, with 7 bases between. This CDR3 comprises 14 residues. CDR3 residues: CASSLSGNSYEQYF. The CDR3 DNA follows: TGTGCCAGCAGCTTAAGCGGGAACTCCTACGAGCAGTACTTC.

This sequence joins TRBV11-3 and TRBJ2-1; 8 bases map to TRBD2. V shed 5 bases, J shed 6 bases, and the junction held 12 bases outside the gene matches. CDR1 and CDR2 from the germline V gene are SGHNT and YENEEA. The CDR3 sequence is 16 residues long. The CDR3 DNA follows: TGTGCCAGCAGCCGGGTGGCGGGAGGTCGTCTCAATGAGCAGTTCTTC. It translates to CASSRVAGGRLNEQFF.

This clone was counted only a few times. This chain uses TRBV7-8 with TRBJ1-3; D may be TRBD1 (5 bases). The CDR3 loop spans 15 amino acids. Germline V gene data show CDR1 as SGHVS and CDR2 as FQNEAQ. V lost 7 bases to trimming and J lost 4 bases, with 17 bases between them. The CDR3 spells CASTLIRGTGNTIYF. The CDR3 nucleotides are TGTGCCAGCACCTTGATAAGGGGAACCGGAAACACCATATATTTT.

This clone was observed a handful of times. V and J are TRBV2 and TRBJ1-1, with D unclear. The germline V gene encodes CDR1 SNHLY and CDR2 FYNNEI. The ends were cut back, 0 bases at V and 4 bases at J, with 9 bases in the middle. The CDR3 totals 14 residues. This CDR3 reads CASSEAVTSTEAFF. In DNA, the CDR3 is TGTGCCAGCAGTGAAGCTGTAACCTCCACTGAAGCTTTCTTT.

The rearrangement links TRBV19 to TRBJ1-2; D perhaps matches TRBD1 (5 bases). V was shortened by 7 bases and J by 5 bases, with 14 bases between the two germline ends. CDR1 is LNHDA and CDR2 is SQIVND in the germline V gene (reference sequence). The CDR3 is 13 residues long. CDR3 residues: CASNQDSQYGYTF. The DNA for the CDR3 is TGTGCCAGTAACCAAGACAGCCAGTATGGCTACACCTTC.

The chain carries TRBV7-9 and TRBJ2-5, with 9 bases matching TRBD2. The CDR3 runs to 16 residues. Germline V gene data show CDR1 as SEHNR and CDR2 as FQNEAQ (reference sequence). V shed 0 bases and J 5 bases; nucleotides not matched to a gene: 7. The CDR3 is CASSLAGGLARETQYF. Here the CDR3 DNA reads TGTGCCAGCAGCTTAGCGGGGGGACTAGCCCGGGAGACCCAGTACTTC.